This TCR beta chain was retrieved from a study of T cells after yellow fever vaccination. In its sample, this clonotype was seen a few times. Its specificity is not known. Whole-study results and caveats: Booster sampling recovered most clones from primary vaccination (around 96% CD4, roughly 86% CD8). It was a small share of clonotypes that appeared in both CD4 and CD8 compartments.

Trimming pared 10 bases from V and 4 bases from J, leaving 38 bases between. CDR3 length: 20 residues. From germline, CDR1 is WSHSY and CDR2 SAAADI. 5'RACE template switching added a universal primer site and UMIs to TCR cDNA. Each CDR3 protein is one row after TCRdb ran MiXCR on the 5' RACE reads. The sample includes about 630,000 distinct CDR3 sequences, approximately 13% of them seen just once. The receptor was derived from a man under 40 who received the YFV17D yellow fever vaccine. Here the sequenced sample was PBMCs, taken on the day of the yellow fever booster vaccination. The chain employs TRBV10-2 and TRBJ2-7; tentative D call: TRBD1 (6 bases). In nucleotides, the CDR3 is TGCGCCACAGACGACCTACTACCCGGTGAGCAGGTCCCAGGGGTATACGAGCAGTACTTC. Translation: CATDDLLPGEQVPGVYEQYF.